The rows below give T cell receptor beta chains drawn from one sample of a study of beta chain features in type 1 diabetes. TCRdb keeps only in-frame clones here, not all; method: immunoSEQ multiplex PCR. The sample yields roughly 700,000 clones, over 10% seen once. The source material was naive CD4+ T cells from blood. These receptors were collected from a man younger than 35 with type 1 diabetes. Both conserved end residues are part of each CDR3. The order of the fields is D gene, J gene, clone size, V gene, CDR3 protein, CDR3 DNA. A D gene is named only where the DNA matches it firmly. Clone size is given for some rows only: seen once, a few or many times, or a class if the clone is expanded.

NA	TRBJ2-1	NA	TRBV6-1	CASKWQDEQFF	TGTGCCAGCAAGTGGCAAGATGAGCAGTTCTTC
NA	TRBJ1-1	NA	TRBV28	CASSFGGWGTEAFF	TGTGCCAGCAGTTTCGGTGGCTGGGGCACTGAAGCTTTCTTT
TRBD1	TRBJ2-2	NA	TRBV6-5	CASIGQGNTGELFF	TGTGCCAGCATCGGACAGGGGAACACCGGGGAGCTGTTTTTT
NA	TRBJ1-4	NA	TRBV2	CASRMGLLGGEKLFF	TGTGCCAGCAGGATGGGACTCCTAGGGGGTGAAAAACTGTTTTTT
TRBD1	TRBJ1-5	few	TRBV7-9	CASSLGGTGDNQPQHF	TGTGCCAGCAGCTTAGGTGGGACAGGGGACAATCAGCCCCAGCATTTT
NA	TRBJ1-4	NA	TRBV28	CANSKATNEKLFF	TGTGCCAACTCGAAGGCGACTAATGAAAAACTGTTTTTT
TRBD2	TRBJ2-3	NA	TRBV7-9	CASSYGTSGDTQYF	TGTGCCAGCAGCTACGGGACTAGCGGAGATACGCAGTATTTT
TRBD1	TRBJ2-1	few	TRBV7-8	CASSRTGTADEQFF	TGTGCCAGCAGCCGGACCGGGACAGCGGATGAGCAGTTCTTC
TRBD2	TRBJ2-1	NA	TRBV10-3	CAIRGDSPYNEQFF	TGTGCCATCCGGGGGGACTCCCCCTACAATGAGCAGTTCTTC
NA	TRBJ1-6	NA	TRBV10-1	CASSEILNSPLHF	TGCGCCAGCAGTGAAATTCTCAATTCACCCCTCCACTTT
NA	TRBJ1-1	NA	TRBV9	CASSVVDLTEAFF	TGTGCCAGCAGCGTAGTGGACCTCACTGAAGCTTTCTTT
NA	TRBJ2-7	NA	TRBV2	CASRDPRYEQYF	TGTGCCAGCAGGGATCCACGGTACGAGCAGTACTTC
NA	TRBJ1-1	NA	TRBV30	CAWRGGSTEAFF	TGTGCCTGGAGAGGCGGGAGCACTGAAGCTTTCTTT
TRBD1	TRBJ1-6	NA	TRBV30	CAWSVRQGLDSLHF	TGTGCCTGGAGTGTACGACAGGGTCTTGACTCCCTCCACTTT
NA	TRBJ2-3	few	TRBV2	CASSPGGPDTQYF	TGTGCCAGCAGCCCTGGGGGCCCAGATACGCAGTATTTT
NA	TRBJ1-1	few	TRBV6-6	CASLRGQSTEAFF	TGTGCCAGCCTTCGGGGTCAGAGCACTGAAGCTTTCTTT
TRBD1	TRBJ1-5	few	TRBV30	CAWSADREGGRSNQPQHF	TGTGCCTGGAGTGCCGACAGGGAGGGGGGGCGGTCCAATCAGCCCCAGCATTTT
TRBD2	TRBJ2-5	NA	TRBV6-1	CAISGISGQETQYF	TGTGCCATCAGTGGGATTAGCGGGCAAGAGACCCAGTACTTC
NA	TRBJ1-2	NA	TRBV27	CASSLQGWIEGYTF	TGTGCCAGCAGTTTACAGGGGTGGATAGAAGGCTACACCTTC
TRBD2	TRBJ2-3	NA	TRBV30	CAWSVWLAGASTDTQYF	TGTGCCTGGAGTGTATGGCTAGCGGGGGCTAGCACAGATACGCAGTATTTT
NA	TRBJ2-7	NA	TRBV27	CASSLFESSYEQYF	TGTGCCAGCAGTTTATTTGAATCTTCCTACGAGCAGTACTTC
NA	TRBJ2-7	NA	TRBV6-5	CASSLGGSSYEQYF	TGTGCCAGCAGTTTAGGCGGTTCCTCCTACGAGCAGTACTTC
NA	TRBJ1-1	NA	TRBV30	CAWSPRQTEAFF	TGTGCCTGGAGTCCCCGACAGACTGAAGCTTTCTTT
NA	TRBJ1-4	few	TRBV20-1	CSASRDGCF	TGCAGTGCTAGCCGGGACGGGTGTTTT
TRBD1	TRBJ1-5	few	TRBV30	CASGQGAYQPQHF	TGTGCCTCGGGACAGGGGGCCTATCAGCCCCAGCATTTT
NA	TRBJ2-5	NA	TRBV7-8	CASRVGETQYF	TGTGCCAGCAGGGTCGGGGAGACCCAGTACTTC
NA	TRBJ2-1	few	TRBV7-9	CASSWGVYNEQFF	TGTGCCAGCAGTTGGGGGGTCTACAATGAGCAGTTCTTC
NA	TRBJ1-1	NA	TRBV6-1	CASSVQQSNTEAFF	TGTGCCAGCAGTGTTCAACAGTCGAACACTGAAGCTTTCTTT
NA	TRBJ2-7	NA	TRBV5-1	CASSLDGFRALGAYEQYF	TGCGCCAGCAGCTTGGACGGATTCCGTGCCCTGGGGGCTTACGAGCAGTACTTC
NA	TRBJ2-5	NA	TRBV5-6	CASSLVGRRETQYF	TGTGCCAGCAGCTTGGTCGGTAGGCGGGAGACCCAGTACTTC
TRBD2	TRBJ2-5	few	TRBV2	CASRGVAGLPQYF	TGTGCCAGCAGGGGGGTAGCGGGGCTTCCCCAGTACTTC
NA	TRBJ2-1	NA	TRBV5-1	CASSLVWASYNEQFF	TGCGCCAGCAGCTTGGTTTGGGCTTCCTACAATGAGCAGTTCTTC
NA	TRBJ1-4	few	TRBV20-1	CSARIGESRFF	TGCAGTGCTAGGATCGGGGAAAGTCGGTTTTTT
TRBD2	TRBJ2-7	few	TRBV7-9	CASSLEGLAGGDEQYF	TGTGCCAGCAGCTTAGAGGGACTAGCGGGGGGCGACGAGCAGTACTTC
TRBD1	TRBJ2-7	NA	TRBV7-8	CASSGGQGTYEQYF	TGTGCCAGCAGCGGAGGACAGGGCACCTACGAGCAGTACTTC
NA	TRBJ2-5	NA	TRBV29-1	CSVVSPQETQYF	TGCAGCGTTGTATCCCCCCAAGAGACCCAGTACTTC
NA	TRBJ2-3	NA	TRBV28	CASSPQGQGRDTQYF	TGTGCCAGCAGTCCTCAAGGACAAGGGAGGGATACGCAGTATTTT
NA	TRBJ2-5	few	TRBV25-1	CASSESPGENQETQYF	TGTGCCAGCAGTGAATCCCCAGGGGAAAACCAAGAGACCCAGTACTTC
NA	TRBJ1-6	NA	TRBV19	CASSMVEGNSPLHF	TGTGCCAGTAGTATGGTGGAGGGGAACTCACCCCTCCACTTT
TRBD1	TRBJ1-1	few	TRBV6-1	CARRQGANTEAFF	TGTGCCAGGCGACAGGGGGCGAACACTGAAGCTTTCTTT
NA	TRBJ1-4	NA	TRBV6-5	CATTGSDEKLFF	TGTGCCACCACGGGGAGTGATGAAAAACTGTTTTTT
NA	TRBJ2-1	few	TRBV7-8	CASRNGRQGGSREQFF	TGTGCCAGCAGGAACGGGAGGCAGGGGGGTTCGAGGGAGCAGTTCTTC